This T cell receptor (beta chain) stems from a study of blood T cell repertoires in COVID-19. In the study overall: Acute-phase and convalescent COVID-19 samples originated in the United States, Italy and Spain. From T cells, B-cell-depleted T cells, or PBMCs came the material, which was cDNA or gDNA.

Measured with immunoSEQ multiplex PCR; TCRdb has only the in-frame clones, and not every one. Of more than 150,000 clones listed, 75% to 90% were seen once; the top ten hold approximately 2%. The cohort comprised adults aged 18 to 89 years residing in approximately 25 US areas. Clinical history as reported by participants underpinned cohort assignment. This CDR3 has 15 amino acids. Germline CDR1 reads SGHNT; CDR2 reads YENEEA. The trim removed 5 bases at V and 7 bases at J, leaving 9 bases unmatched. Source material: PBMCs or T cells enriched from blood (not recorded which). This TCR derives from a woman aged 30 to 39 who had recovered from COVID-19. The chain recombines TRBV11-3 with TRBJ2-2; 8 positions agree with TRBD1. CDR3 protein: CASSAQQGAGGELFF. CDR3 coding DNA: TGTGCCAGCAGCGCGCAGCAGGGGGCAGGCGGGGAGCTGTTTTTT.